This T cell receptor beta chain was profiled in a study of graft-versus-host responses after intestinal transplantation. The overall study: Tacrolimus plus steroids were given to all recipients for about 3 years, preceded by anti-thymocyte globulin induction.

Some clones are missing from TCRdb's copy, which holds only in-frame ones; the method was immunoSEQ multiplex PCR. This sample has tens of thousands of clones, with 90% found just once. Study observations and caveats: Among recipient marrow samples, GvH clones were found; some appeared first in ileum or blood.

This clone occurred once. The target antigen is unknown. Germline V gives CDR1 SGHAT, CDR2 FQNNGV. CDR3 length equals 16 residues. After removal of 5 bases from V and 2 bases from J, the junction contained 7 bases not matched to a gene. This TCR was sampled from a human donor who was the organ donor for an intestinal transplant. This specimen was unstimulated CD8+ T cells sorted from spleen or lymph node cells, taken before transplant. The chain employs TRBV11-2 and TRBJ2-5, with 11 bases that match TRBD2. Here the CDR3 DNA reads TGTGCCAGCAGCAATGAACTAGCGGGAGAACAAGAGACCCAGTACTTC. Its protein product is CASSNELAGEQETQYF.